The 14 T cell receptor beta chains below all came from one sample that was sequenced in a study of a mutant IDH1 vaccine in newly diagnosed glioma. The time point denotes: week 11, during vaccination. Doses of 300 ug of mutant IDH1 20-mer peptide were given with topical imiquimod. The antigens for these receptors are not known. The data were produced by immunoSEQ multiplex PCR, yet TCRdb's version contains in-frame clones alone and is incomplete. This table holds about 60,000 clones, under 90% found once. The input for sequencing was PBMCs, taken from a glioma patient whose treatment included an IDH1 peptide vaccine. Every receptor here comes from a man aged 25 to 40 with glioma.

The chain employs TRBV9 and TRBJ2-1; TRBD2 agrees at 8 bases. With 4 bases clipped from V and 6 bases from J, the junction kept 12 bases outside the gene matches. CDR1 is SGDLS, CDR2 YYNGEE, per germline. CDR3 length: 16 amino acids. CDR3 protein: CASSPQGTRRFNEQFF. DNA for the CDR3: TGTGCCAGCAGCCCCCAAGGGACTAGAAGGTTCAATGAGCAGTTCTTC.

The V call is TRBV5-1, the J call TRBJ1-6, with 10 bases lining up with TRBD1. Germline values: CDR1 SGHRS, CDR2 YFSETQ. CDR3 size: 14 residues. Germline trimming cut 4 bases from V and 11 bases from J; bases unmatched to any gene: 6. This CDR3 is CASSPGTGEAPLHF. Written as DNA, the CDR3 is TGCGCCAGCAGCCCGGGGACAGGGGAGGCACCCCTCCACTTT.

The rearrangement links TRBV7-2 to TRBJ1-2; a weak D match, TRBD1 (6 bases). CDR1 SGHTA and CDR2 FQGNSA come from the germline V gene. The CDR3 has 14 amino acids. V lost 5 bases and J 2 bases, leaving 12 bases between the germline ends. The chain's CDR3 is CASSQGTANYGYTF. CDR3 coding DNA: TGTGCCAGCAGCCAGGGGACGGCAAACTATGGCTACACCTTC. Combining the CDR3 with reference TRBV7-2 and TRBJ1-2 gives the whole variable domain GAGVSQSPSNKVTEKGKDVELRCDPISGHTALYWYRQSLGQGLEFLIYFQGNSAPDKSGLPSDRFSAERTGGSVSTLTIQRTQQEDSAVYLCASSQGTANYGYTFGSGTRLTVV.

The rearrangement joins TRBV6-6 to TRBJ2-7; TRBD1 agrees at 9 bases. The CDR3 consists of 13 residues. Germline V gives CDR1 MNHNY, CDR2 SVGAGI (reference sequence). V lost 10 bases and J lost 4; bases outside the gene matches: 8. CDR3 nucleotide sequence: TGTGCCAAATCCGGGACAGGGCCTTACGAGCAGTACTTC. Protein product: CAKSGTGPYEQYF.

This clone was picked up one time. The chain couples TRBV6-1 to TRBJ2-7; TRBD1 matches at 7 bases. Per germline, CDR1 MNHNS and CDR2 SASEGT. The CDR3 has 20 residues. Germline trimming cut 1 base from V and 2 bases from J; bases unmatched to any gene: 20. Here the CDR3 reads CASSEVIQHASYRGTYEQYF. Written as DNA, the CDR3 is TGTGCCAGCAGTGAAGTCATTCAGCACGCAAGCTACAGGGGAACCTACGAGCAGTACTTC.

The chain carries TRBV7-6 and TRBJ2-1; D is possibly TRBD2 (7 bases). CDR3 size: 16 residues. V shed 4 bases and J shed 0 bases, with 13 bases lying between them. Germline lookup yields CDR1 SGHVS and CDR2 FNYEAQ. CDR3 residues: CASSYKGGISYNEQFF. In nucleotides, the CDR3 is TGTGCCAGCAGCTATAAGGGGGGGATCTCCTACAATGAGCAGTTCTTC.

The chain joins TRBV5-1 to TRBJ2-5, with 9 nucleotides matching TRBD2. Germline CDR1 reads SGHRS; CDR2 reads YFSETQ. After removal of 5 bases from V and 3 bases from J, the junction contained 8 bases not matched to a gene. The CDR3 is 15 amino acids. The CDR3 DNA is TGCGCCAGCAGTCTGGGGTCTAGCGGGGAAGAGACCCAGTACTTC. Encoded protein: CASSLGSSGEETQYF.

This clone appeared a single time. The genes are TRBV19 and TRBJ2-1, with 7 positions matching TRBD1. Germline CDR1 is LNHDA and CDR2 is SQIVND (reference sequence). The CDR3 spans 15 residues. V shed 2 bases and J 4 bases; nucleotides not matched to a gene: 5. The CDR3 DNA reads TGTGCCAGTAGTATAATAGGGGGCCTATACAATGAGCAGTTCTTC. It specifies CASSIIGGLYNEQFF.

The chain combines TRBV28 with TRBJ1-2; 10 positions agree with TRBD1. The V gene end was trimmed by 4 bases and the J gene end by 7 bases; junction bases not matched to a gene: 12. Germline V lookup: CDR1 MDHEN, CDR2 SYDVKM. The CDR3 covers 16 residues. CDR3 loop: CASSSTPTGQGSGYTF. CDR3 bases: TGTGCCAGCAGTTCTACACCGACGGGACAGGGGAGTGGCTACACCTTC.

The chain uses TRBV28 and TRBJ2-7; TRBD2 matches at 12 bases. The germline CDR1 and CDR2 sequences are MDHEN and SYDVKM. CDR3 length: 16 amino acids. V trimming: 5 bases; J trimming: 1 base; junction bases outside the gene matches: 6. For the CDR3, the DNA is TGTGCCAGCAGTCCCACCGGACTAGCGGGATCCTACGAGCAGTACTTC. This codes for CASSPTGLAGSYEQYF.

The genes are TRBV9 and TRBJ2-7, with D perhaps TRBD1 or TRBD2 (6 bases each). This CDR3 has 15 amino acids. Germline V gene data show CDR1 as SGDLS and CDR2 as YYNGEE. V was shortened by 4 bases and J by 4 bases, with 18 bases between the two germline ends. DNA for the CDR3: TGTGCCAGCAGCCCTGGGGGGCGGGCGATGTACGAGCAGTACTTC. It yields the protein CASSPGGRAMYEQYF.

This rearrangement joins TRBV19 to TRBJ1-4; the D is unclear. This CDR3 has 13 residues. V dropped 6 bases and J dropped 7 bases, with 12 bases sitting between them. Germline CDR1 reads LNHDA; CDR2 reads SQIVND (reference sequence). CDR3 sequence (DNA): TGTGCCAGTAGAGCCCTCGCGGGTGAAAAACTGTTTTTT. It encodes CASRALAGEKLFF.

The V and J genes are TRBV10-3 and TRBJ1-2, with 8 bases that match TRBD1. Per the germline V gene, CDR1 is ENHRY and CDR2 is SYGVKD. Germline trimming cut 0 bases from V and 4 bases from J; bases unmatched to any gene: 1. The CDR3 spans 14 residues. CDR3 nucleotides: TGTGCCATCAGTGAGTCGGGGACAGGCTATGGCTACACCTTC. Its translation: CAISESGTGYGYTF.

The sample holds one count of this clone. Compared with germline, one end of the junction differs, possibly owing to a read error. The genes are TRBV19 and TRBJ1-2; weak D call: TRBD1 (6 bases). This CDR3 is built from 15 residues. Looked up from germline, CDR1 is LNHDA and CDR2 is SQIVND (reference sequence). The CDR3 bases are TGTGCCAATAGTATCAACAGGGATGCACCCTATGGCTACACCTTC. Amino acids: CANSINRDAPYGYTF.